This TCR beta chain was sequenced for a study of blood T cell repertoires in COVID-19. On the study more broadly: In each case, the material was cDNA or gDNA derived from T cells, B-cell-depleted T cells, or PBMCs.

With 7 bases removed from V and 3 bases from J, the gap between germline ends came to 16 bases. This CDR3 is built from 15 residues. Germline V lookup: CDR1 MDHEN, CDR2 SYDVKM. How the authors handled the data: It was from reference gene primer amplification that nucleated cell counts were estimated. Sequencing used immunoSEQ multiplex PCR; TCRdb keeps in-frame clones, though not all of them. Clonal size and the V and J genes are those of that table, whereas D and trimming came from the DNA. Of a few hundred thousand clones in the sample, 80% to 90% were seen once. The sequencing input was PBMCs or T cells enriched from blood (not recorded which). The J gene is TRBJ2-1, the V gene TRBV28; a possible D gene is TRBD2 (5 bases). The clonotype was recovered from a woman younger than 45 who had recovered from COVID-19. This CDR3 is CASTPHLEGYNEQFF. The CDR3 DNA follows: TGTGCCAGCACCCCCCATTTAGAGGGCTACAATGAGCAGTTCTTC.